A single T cell receptor (beta chain) is shown here with its context. The data stem from a study of blood T cell repertoires in COVID-19. Turning to the study itself: Acute-phase and convalescent COVID-19 samples originated in the United States, Italy and Spain. T cells, B-cell-depleted T cells, or PBMCs provided the cDNA or gDNA that served as material.

Germline assignment: CDR1 GTSNPN and CDR2 SVGIG (reference sequence). The junction had 3 bases not matched to a gene; V was cut back by 2 bases and J by 0 bases. This CDR3 is built from 14 residues. As processed by the authors: For nucleated cells, counts were estimated from reference gene primer amplification. Sequencing was performed with immunoSEQ multiplex PCR; in TCRdb, only in-frame clones are kept and a portion is missing. The DNA gave D and trimming, while V, J and clone size come from that table. In the table there are under 200,000 clones, roughly 88% of which are singletons. The origin of this receptor is a woman over 75 with active or convalescent COVID-19. The chain has TRBV30 and TRBJ1-1; the match to TRBD1 covers 7 bases. Sequenced input: peripheral blood. CDR3 sequence: CAWSPGQMNTEAFF. For the CDR3, the DNA is TGTGCCTGGAGTCCGGGACAGATGAACACTGAAGCTTTCTTT.